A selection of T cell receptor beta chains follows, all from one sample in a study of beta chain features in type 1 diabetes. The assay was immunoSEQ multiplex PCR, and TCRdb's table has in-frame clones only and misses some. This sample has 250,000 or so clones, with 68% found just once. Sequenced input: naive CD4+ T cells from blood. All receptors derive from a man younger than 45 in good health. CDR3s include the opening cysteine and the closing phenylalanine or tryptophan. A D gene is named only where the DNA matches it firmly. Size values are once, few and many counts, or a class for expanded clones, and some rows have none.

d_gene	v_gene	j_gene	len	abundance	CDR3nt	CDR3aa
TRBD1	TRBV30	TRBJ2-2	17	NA	TGTGCCTGGAGTGTCTCAGCGGCCTTTCCCCAGGGGGAGGAGCTGTTTTTT	CAWSVSAAFPQGEELFF
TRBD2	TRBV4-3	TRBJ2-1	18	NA	TGCGCCAGCAGCCAAGGAAAACAGCGGGAGAGCTCCTACAATGAGCAGTTCTTC	CASSQGKQRESSYNEQFF
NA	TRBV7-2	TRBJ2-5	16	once	TGTGCCAGCAGTCAAACCGCTTCTCGACAGTTAGAGACCCAGTACTTC	CASSQTASRQLETQYF
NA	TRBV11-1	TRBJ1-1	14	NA	TGTGCCAGCAGCTTTTCGGGGGTGAACACTGAAGCTTTCTTT	CASSFSGVNTEAFF
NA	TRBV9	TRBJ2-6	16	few	TGTGCCAGCAGCGAATCAACCCACTCTGGGGCCAACGTCCTGACTTTC	CASSESTHSGANVLTF
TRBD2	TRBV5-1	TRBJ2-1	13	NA	TGCGCCAGCAGCTTACTAGCGGGGGATGAGCAGTTCTTC	CASSLLAGDEQFF
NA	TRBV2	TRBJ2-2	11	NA	TGTGCCTCAGGGGTGACCGGGGAGCTGTTTTTT	CASGVTGELFF
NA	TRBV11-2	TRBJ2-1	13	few	TGTGCCAGCAGCTTAGGCAGGGACAATGAGCAGTTCTTC	CASSLGRDNEQFF
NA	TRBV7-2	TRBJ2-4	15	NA	TGTGCCAGCAGGGTAGCGGCGGGGGCCCTAAACATTCAGTACTTC	CASRVAAGALNIQYF
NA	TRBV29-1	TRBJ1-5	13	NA	TGCAGCGTTTCTCAGGGGCTAAATCAGCCCCAGCATTTT	CSVSQGLNQPQHF
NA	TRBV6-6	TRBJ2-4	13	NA	TGTGCCAGCAGCCCCGCGGCCAAAAACATTCAGTACTTC	CASSPAAKNIQYF
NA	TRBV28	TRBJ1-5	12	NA	TGTGCCAGCAGGGGATCGAGTCAGCCCCAGCATTTT	CASRGSSQPQHF
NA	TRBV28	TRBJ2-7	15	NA	TGTGCCAGCCTACCTCCGGGCCTAGGGGGGAACGAGCAGTACTTC	CASLPPGLGGNEQYF
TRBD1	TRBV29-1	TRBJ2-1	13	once	TGCAGCGTCACGGGAAGGGGGCCCAATGAGCAGTTCTTC	CSVTGRGPNEQFF
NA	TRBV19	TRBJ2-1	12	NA	TGTGCCAGTAGTATGGTTTACAATGAGCAGTTCTTC	CASSMVYNEQFF
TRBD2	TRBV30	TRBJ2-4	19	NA	TGTGCCTGGAGTGTACCTTGGCGGGAGTCCACTAGGGCCAAAAACATTCAGTACTTC	CAWSVPWRESTRAKNIQYF
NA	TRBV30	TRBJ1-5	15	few	TGTGCCTGGAGTCACGACAGTAATAGCAATCAGCCCCAGCATTTT	CAWSHDSNSNQPQHF
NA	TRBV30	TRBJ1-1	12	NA	TGTGCCTGGAATCTGGGCTCGACTGAAGCTTTCTTT	CAWNLGSTEAFF
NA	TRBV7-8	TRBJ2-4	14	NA	TGTGCCAGCAGCTTAACAGGGCGGCAAAACATTCAGTACTTC	CASSLTGRQNIQYF
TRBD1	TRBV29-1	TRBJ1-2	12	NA	TGCAGCGTTGGCTCAGGGGGACATGGCTACACCTTC	CSVGSGGHGYTF
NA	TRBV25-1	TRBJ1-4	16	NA	TGTGCCAGCAGTGGGGGATCTATGGCAACTAATGAAAAACTGTTTTTT	CASSGGSMATNEKLFF
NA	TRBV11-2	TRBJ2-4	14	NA	TGTGCCAGCAGCCTATTGCGGGCCAAAAACATTCAGTACTTC	CASSLLRAKNIQYF
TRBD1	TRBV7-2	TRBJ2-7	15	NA	TGTGCCAGCAGAACACCGGGACAGGGATCCTACGAGCAGTACTTC	CASRTPGQGSYEQYF
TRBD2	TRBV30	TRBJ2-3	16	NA	TGTGCCTGGAGTACGGCTAGCGGGGGACTAACAGATACGCAGTATTTT	CAWSTASGGLTDTQYF
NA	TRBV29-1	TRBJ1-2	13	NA	TGCAGCGTTGAACTAGGTCGACAGGATGGCTACACCTTC	CSVELGRQDGYTF
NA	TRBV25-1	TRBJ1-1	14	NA	TGTGCCAGCAGTGTGGGGATTGGGGGCACTGAAGCTTTCTTT	CASSVGIGGTEAFF
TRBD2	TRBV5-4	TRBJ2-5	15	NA	TGTGCCAGCAGCTTGGCAGCGGGAGATCAAGAGACCCAGTACTTC	CASSLAAGDQETQYF
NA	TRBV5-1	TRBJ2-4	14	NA	TGCGCCAGCAGCTTGGGGGACAATCAAAACATTCAGTACTTC	CASSLGDNQNIQYF
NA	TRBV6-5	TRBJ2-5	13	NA	TGTGCCAGCAGACGGACCCATGGCGAGACCCAGTACTTC	CASRRTHGETQYF
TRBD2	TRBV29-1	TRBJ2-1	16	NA	TGCAGCGGCCGAGCAGGCCTAGCGGAACGCTACAATGAGCAGTTCTTC	CSGRAGLAERYNEQFF
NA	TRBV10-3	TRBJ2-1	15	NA	TGTGCCACTCACGGTTCAGGGGCATACTACAATGAGCAGTTCTTC	CATHGSGAYYNEQFF
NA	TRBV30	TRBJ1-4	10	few	TGTGCCTGGACAGGTGAAAAACTGTTTTTT	CAWTGEKLFF
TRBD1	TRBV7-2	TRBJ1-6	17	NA	TGTGCCAGCAGCCCCTCGACAGGGGCGCTGGAAAGATCACCCCTCCACTTT	CASSPSTGALERSPLHF
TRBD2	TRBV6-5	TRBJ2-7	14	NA	TGTGCCAGCAGGGCTAGCGGGGCGAACTACGAGCAGTACTTC	CASRASGANYEQYF
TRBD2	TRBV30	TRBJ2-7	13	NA	TGTGCCTGGACCGGGAGGGCTTCTTACGAGCAGTACTTC	CAWTGRASYEQYF
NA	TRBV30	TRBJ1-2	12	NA	TGTGCCTGCTCTCTCGGTGGGGCTGGCTACACCTTC	CACSLGGAGYTF
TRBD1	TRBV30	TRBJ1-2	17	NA	TGTGCCTGGAGCATACTGGACAGGGGGCGGACAAACTATGGCTACACCTTC	CAWSILDRGRTNYGYTF
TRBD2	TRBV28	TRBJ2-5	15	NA	TGTGCCAGCAGTCCAGCCGCGGGACTAGTAAAGACCCAGTACTTC	CASSPAAGLVKTQYF
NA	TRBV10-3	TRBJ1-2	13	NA	TGTGCCATCACCGAGGACATCTTCTATGGCTACACCTTC	CAITEDIFYGYTF
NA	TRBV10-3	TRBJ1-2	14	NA	TGTGCCATCAGTGAGAAAGACAGTAACTATGGCTACACCTTC	CAISEKDSNYGYTF
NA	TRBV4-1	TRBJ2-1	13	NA	TGCGCCAGCAGCCAGACAACAGGGACCTCTCTGTTCTTC	CASSQTTGTSLFF
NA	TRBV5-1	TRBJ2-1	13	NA	TGCGCCAGCAGCTTCGGATACCGACGGGAGCAGTTCTTC	CASSFGYRREQFF
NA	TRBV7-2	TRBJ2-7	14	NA	TGTGCCAGCAGCTTAGTTGCCCCCGTCTACGAGCAGTACTTC	CASSLVAPVYEQYF
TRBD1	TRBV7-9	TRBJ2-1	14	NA	TGTGCCAGCAGCCCCACGGGACAGCACAATGAGCAGTTCTTC	CASSPTGQHNEQFF
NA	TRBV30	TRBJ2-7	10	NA	TGTGCCTGGAGTAGGGGGAAGCAGTACTTC	CAWSRGKQYF
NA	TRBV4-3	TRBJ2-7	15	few	TGCGCCAGCAGCCAAGATCGATACAGTCTCTACGAGCAGTACTTC	CASSQDRYSLYEQYF
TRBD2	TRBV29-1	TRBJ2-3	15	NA	TGCAGCTCCCAGGGACTAGCGGACCCAACAGATACGCAGTATTTT	CSSQGLADPTDTQYF
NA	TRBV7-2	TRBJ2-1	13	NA	TGTGCCCCATCTCCGAGCTCCTACAATGAGCAGTTCTTC	CAPSPSSYNEQFF
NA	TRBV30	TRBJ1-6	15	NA	TGTGCCTCGACCCCCAGGGCGAACTTGAATTCACCCCTCCACTTT	CASTPRANLNSPLHF
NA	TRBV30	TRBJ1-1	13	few	TGTGCCTGGAGTAACAGCATGAACACTGAAGCTTTCTTT	CAWSNSMNTEAFF
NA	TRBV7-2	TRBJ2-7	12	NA	TGTGCCAGCAGCCCGGGACTGTACGAGCAGTACTTC	CASSPGLYEQYF
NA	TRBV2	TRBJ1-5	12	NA	TGTGCCAGCAGTGCAGGGAATCAGCCCCAGCATTTT	CASSAGNQPQHF
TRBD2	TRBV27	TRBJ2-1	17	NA	TGTGCCAGCAGTCCCAATTTAGCGGGAACCTCCTACAATGAGCAGTTCTTC	CASSPNLAGTSYNEQFF
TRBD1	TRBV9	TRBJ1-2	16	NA	TGTGCCAGCAGGGGGCTCGGGACAGGGGTGTCCTATGGCTACACCTTC	CASRGLGTGVSYGYTF